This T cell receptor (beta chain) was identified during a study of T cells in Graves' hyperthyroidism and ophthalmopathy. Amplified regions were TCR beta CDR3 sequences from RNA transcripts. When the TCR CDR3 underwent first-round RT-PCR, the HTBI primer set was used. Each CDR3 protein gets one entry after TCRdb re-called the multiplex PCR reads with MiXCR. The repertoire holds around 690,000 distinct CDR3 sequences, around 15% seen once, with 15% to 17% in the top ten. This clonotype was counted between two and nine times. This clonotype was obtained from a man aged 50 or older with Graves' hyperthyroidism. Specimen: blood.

CDR3 bases: TGTGCCAGCAGTTTTGCAGGTAAAAGCGAGCAGTACTTC. This gives the protein CASSFAGKSEQYF. The chain couples TRBV28 to TRBJ2-7; D gene ambiguous. Trimming cost V 3 bases and J 6 bases, with 12 bases left between them. The CDR3 consists of 13 residues. Per the germline V gene, CDR1 is MDHEN and CDR2 is SYDVKM.